The clone carrying this T cell receptor (beta chain) turned up a few times. This entry is derived from a study of CD8 T cells in ankylosing spondylitis. Germline V gene data show CDR1 as SGHVS and CDR2 as FNYEAQ. Trimming pared 2 bases from V and 6 bases from J, leaving 14 bases between. The CDR3 is 14 amino acids. A quantitative 5'-RACE method, one with molecular barcodes, was used to make TCR beta libraries. MiXCR was run by TCRdb on the 5' RACE reads, yielding one entry per CDR3 protein. The sample lists about 250,000 distinct CDR3 sequences; approximately 30% were seen once. The V call is TRBV7-6, the J call TRBJ2-7, with D possibly TRBD2 on 5 matching bases. The source of this sequence is a male donor with ankylosing spondylitis or in good health (not recorded which). Material for sequencing was blood, either unsorted or a sorted T cell fraction (not recorded which). CDR3 sequence (DNA): TGTGCCAGCAGCTTAAGTCTTGAGGGAGTCGAGCAGTACTTC. Protein product: CASSLSLEGVEQYF.